Below are 23 T cell receptor beta chains sequenced from a single sample in a study of CD8 T cells in ankylosing spondylitis. From the 5' RACE reads, TCRdb called clonotypes with MiXCR, one entry per CDR3 protein. The table includes some 220,000 distinct CDR3 sequences, roughly 8.2% detected once. The source material was blood, either unsorted or a sorted T cell fraction (not recorded which). Every receptor here comes from a female donor with ankylosing spondylitis or in good health (not recorded which).

The sample holds many counts of this clonotype. This sequence joins TRBV20-1 and TRBJ2-7; no clear D. Germline CDR1 is DFQATT and CDR2 is SNEGSKA (reference sequence). V dropped 4 bases and J dropped 4 bases, with 11 bases sitting between them. This CDR3 is 12 amino acids long. As DNA, the CDR3 is TGCAGTGCTACACCGACTGGTTACGAGCAGTACTTC. It specifies CSATPTGYEQYF.

This clonotype was picked up many times. V and J are TRBV9 and TRBJ2-7; D ambiguous. The V end was cut by 3 bases, the J end by 7 bases, with 20 bases between. In germline, CDR1 is SGDLS, CDR2 YYNGEE. This CDR3 contains 15 residues. The CDR3: CASSARETWLLEQYF. The CDR3, as DNA: TGTGCCAGCAGCGCTCGCGAGACCTGGCTCTTAGAGCAGTACTTC.

This clonotype appeared many times. The chain couples TRBV20-1 to TRBJ2-7; TRBD1 or TRBD2 may be the D gene (6 bases each). Germline CDR1 DFQATT, CDR2 SNEGSKA (reference sequence). V dropped 6 bases and J dropped 4 bases, with 10 bases sitting between them. The CDR3 totals 11 residues. The chain's CDR3 is CSAGGGYEQYF. The CDR3 nucleotides read TGCAGTGCAGGAGGGGGATACGAGCAGTACTTC.

This clonotype showed up many times. The genes are TRBV29-1 and TRBJ1-1; 9 nucleotides match TRBD1. From germline, CDR1 is SQVTM and CDR2 ANQGSEA. V dropped 4 bases and J dropped 6; count of bases not matched to a gene: 3. The CDR3 contains 12 residues. This CDR3 is CSVGQGEAEAFF. DNA for the CDR3: TGCAGCGTTGGACAGGGGGAGGCTGAAGCTTTCTTT.

This clonotype was picked up many times. The chain's CDR3 is CASTPGRGTGELFF. CDR3 DNA sequence: TGTGCCAGCACTCCGGGTAGAGGGACCGGGGAGCTGTTTTTT. The genes are TRBV3-1 and TRBJ2-2; weak D call: TRBD2 (5 bases). This CDR3 has 14 residues. The germline V and J ends were trimmed by 7 bases and 5 bases, with 14 bases remaining between them. From germline, CDR1 is LGHDT and CDR2 YNNKEL (reference sequence).

This clonotype was detected many times. This chain's CDR3 is CASSFPGGGQYF. In DNA, the CDR3 is TGTGCCAGCAGTTTCCCGGGCGGGGGGCAGTATTTT. The chain links TRBV12-3 or TRBV12-4 to TRBJ2-3; TRBD2 agrees at 7 bases. V gave up 3 bases and J gave up 11 bases; unmatched junction bases: 5. The CDR3 consists of 12 residues.

At least ten counts were recorded for this clonotype. The rearrangement uses TRBV3-1 and TRBJ2-3; D gene unclear. The CDR3 has 12 amino acids. Trimming took off 0 bases at V and 6 bases at J, with 4 bases between the two ends. Per the germline V gene, CDR1 is LGHDT and CDR2 is YNNKEL (reference sequence). In nucleotides, the CDR3 is TGTGCCAGCAGCCAAGATGCTGATACGCAGTATTTT. Its protein product is CASSQDADTQYF.

This clonotype showed up many times. The chain employs TRBV9 and TRBJ1-3, with a possible D match to TRBD1 (6 bases). V was pared by 0 bases and J by 2 bases, with 9 bases between. The CDR3 is 15 residues long. Germline values: CDR1 SGDLS, CDR2 YYNGEE. The CDR3 here is CASSVGQGTGNTIYF. The CDR3 nucleotides read TGTGCCAGCAGCGTAGGGCAGGGGACTGGAAACACCATATATTTT. Combining the CDR3 with reference TRBV9 and TRBJ1-3 gives the whole variable domain DSGVTQTPKHLITATGQRVTLRCSPRSGDLSVYWYQQSLDQGLQFLIQYYNGEERAKGNILERFSAQQFPDLHSELNLSSLELGDSALYFCASSVGQGTGNTIYFGEGSWLTVV.

This clonotype has ten or more counts. The rearrangement joins TRBV5-1 to TRBJ1-1, with D perhaps TRBD1 (6 bases). V lost 2 bases and J 0 bases, leaving 14 bases between the germline ends. The CDR3 has 16 amino acids. Germline CDR1 and CDR2: SGHRS and YFSETQ. The CDR3 DNA is TGCGCCAGCAGCTTCCTTGGGGGCAGTATGAACACTGAAGCTTTCTTT. As protein: CASSFLGGSMNTEAFF.

This clonotype was found many times. The rearrangement uses TRBV11-2 and TRBJ2-5; D not certain. Deletions cut 1 base from V and 1 base from J, with 10 bases between. This CDR3 region has 15 residues. Germline V gene sequence: CDR1 SGHAT, CDR2 FQNNGV. CDR3 in DNA: TGTGCCAGCAGCTTAGGATTCAGCTCCCAAGAGACCCAGTACTTC. Translation gives CASSLGFSSQETQYF.

V gene TRBV2 combines with J gene TRBJ2-2; tentatively, D is TRBD2 (6 bases). CDR3 length equals 16 residues. Between the trimmed V and J ends, which lost 8 bases and 7 bases, there was a span of 23 bases. CDR1 and CDR2 from the germline V gene are SNHLY and FYNNEI. The CDR3 reads CASSPPFFQGGGELFF. CDR3 bases: TGTGCCAGCTCACCCCCATTTTTTCAGGGAGGCGGGGAGCTGTTTTTT.

This clonotype was picked up many times. This chain connects TRBV20-1 to TRBJ2-2; the D gene is possibly TRBD2 (5 bases). The germline V and J ends were trimmed by 5 bases and 0 bases, with 10 bases remaining between them. CDR1 is DFQATT and CDR2 is SNEGSKA in the germline V gene (reference sequence). The CDR3 covers 14 residues. The chain's CDR3 is CSAVRRSNTGELFF. CDR3 DNA sequence: TGCAGTGCTGTTCGGAGGTCGAACACCGGGGAGCTGTTTTTT.

This clonotype came up many times. This rearrangement joins TRBV10-2 to TRBJ2-1; the match to TRBD2 covers 7 bases. The CDR3 length is 18 residues. CDR1 WSHSY and CDR2 SAAADI come from the germline V gene. J was trimmed by 0 bases and V by 5 bases; bases with no gene match: 13. The CDR3 sequence: CASSLEGGLGGSYNEQFF. In nucleotides, the CDR3 is TGCGCCAGCAGTCTGGAGGGAGGGCTGGGGGGCTCCTACAATGAGCAGTTCTTC.

This clonotype was counted at least ten times. This chain uses TRBV2 with TRBJ2-1, with TRBD2 as a possible D gene (6 bases). V shed 5 bases and J shed 6 bases, with 20 bases lying between them. Germline V gene sequence: CDR1 SNHLY, CDR2 FYNNEI. The CDR3 consists of 16 residues. CDR3: CASSPPGLRASNEQFF. The CDR3 DNA reads as TGTGCCAGCAGTCCTCCGGGACTTAGAGCCAGCAATGAGCAGTTCTTC.

This clonotype has a count of ten or more. V and J are TRBV7-2 and TRBJ1-3; possible D gene TRBD1, 6 bases. The CDR3 loop spans 13 amino acids. CDR1 and CDR2 (germline): SGHTA, FQGNSA. Trimming pared 7 bases from V and 0 bases from J, leaving 7 bases between. The CDR3 DNA is TGTGCCAGCAACAGGGACTCTGGAAACACCATATATTTT. It is translated as CASNRDSGNTIYF.

This clonotype was counted ten times or more. V is TRBV5-1 and J is TRBJ1-2; D ambiguous. This CDR3 has 14 amino acids. Germline CDR1 reads SGHRS; CDR2 reads YFSETQ. The ends were cut back, 0 bases at V and 2 bases at J, with 8 bases in the middle. The CDR3 reads CASSLGTDNYGYTF. The DNA of the CDR3 is TGCGCCAGCAGCTTGGGAACGGACAACTATGGCTACACCTTC.

J is TRBJ2-5 and V is TRBV5-1; 12 nucleotides line up with TRBD2. Unmatched junction bases numbered 18, after V lost 10 bases and J lost 5 bases. In germline, CDR1 is SGHRS, CDR2 YFSETQ. The CDR3 contains 17 residues. The chain's CDR3 is CASHPGLAGPLRETQYF. The CDR3 nucleotides are TGCGCCTCTCACCCGGGACTAGCGGGCCCCCTCAGGGAGACCCAGTACTTC.

This clonotype appeared many times. V is TRBV11-2 and J is TRBJ1-1; D unclear. The CDR3 has 13 residues. CDR1 is SGHAT and CDR2 is FQNNGV in the germline V gene. Trimming cost V 6 bases and J 5 bases, with 13 bases left between them. CDR3 region: CASSFVLVTEAFF. CDR3 in DNA: TGTGCCAGCAGTTTTGTTTTGGTAACTGAAGCTTTCTTT.

The sample holds many counts of this clonotype. The rearrangement links TRBV29-1 to TRBJ2-7; D remains unclear. The V end lost 0 bases, the J end lost 3 bases, and 15 bases lay between the germline ends. Germline CDR1 is SQVTM and CDR2 is ANQGSEA. This CDR3 spans 15 amino acids. CDR3 DNA sequence: TGCAGCGTTGAAGAGGGTTTGGGTGGGGACTACGAGCAGTACTTC. Its translation: CSVEEGLGGDYEQYF.

Ten or more counts support this clonotype. The rearrangement links TRBV10-2 to TRBJ2-1; D not resolved. The length of the CDR3 is 16 residues. Trimming took 0 bases from V and 6 from J, leaving 15 bases between them. CDR1 is WSHSY and CDR2 is SAAADI in the germline V gene. For the CDR3, the DNA is TGCGCCAGCAGTGAGTCGACCCGGGTAACCCCCAATGAGCAGTTCTTC. Translating gives CASSESTRVTPNEQFF.

There are many counts of this clonotype. The V gene is TRBV5-6, the J gene TRBJ2-5; D remains unclear. The CDR3 runs to 14 residues. The germline gives CDR1 SGHDT, CDR2 YYEEEE. The V gene lost 0 bases and the J gene lost 1 base, with 7 bases spanning the gap. CDR3 amino acids: CASSLGPFQETQYF. The CDR3 DNA is TGTGCCAGCAGCTTGGGCCCCTTCCAAGAGACCCAGTACTTC.

This clonotype was counted ten times or more. V usage is TRBV6-2 or TRBV6-3 and J usage is TRBJ2-3; no reliable D call. The CDR3 is 15 amino acids. V was clipped by 2 bases and J by 2 bases, with 11 bases between them. Germline CDR1 MNHEY, CDR2 SVGEGT. The CDR3 region has the DNA TGTGCCAGCAGTTACCAACGACCACCCACAGATACGCAGTATTTT. Translating gives CASSYQRPPTDTQYF.

This clonotype was detected many times. V and J are TRBV28 and TRBJ1-2; 8 nucleotides match TRBD1. V shed 7 bases and J 7 bases; nucleotides not matched to a gene: 5. Germline values: CDR1 MDHEN, CDR2 SYDVKM. The CDR3 is 12 amino acids. As DNA, the CDR3 is TGTGCCAGCAATCCCGACAGGGGTGGCTACACCTTC. Its translation is CASNPDRGGYTF.